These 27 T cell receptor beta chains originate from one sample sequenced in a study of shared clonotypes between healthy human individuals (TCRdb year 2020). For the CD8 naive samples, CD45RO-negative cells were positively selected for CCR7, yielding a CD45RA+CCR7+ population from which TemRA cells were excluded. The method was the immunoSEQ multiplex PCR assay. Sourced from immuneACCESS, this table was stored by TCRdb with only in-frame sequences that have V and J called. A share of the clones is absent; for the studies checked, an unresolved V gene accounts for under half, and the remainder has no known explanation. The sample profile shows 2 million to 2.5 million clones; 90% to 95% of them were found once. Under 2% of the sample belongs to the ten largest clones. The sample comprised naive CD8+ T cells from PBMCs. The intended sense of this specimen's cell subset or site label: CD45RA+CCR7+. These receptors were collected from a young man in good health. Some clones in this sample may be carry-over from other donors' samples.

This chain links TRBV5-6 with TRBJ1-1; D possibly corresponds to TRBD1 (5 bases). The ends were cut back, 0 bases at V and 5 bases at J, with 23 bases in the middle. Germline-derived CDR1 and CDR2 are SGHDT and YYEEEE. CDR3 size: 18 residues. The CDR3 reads CASSLDTGQGLPGTEAFF. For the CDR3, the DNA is TGTGCCAGCAGCTTGGATACGGGTCAGGGCCTCCCGGGGACTGAAGCTTTCTTT. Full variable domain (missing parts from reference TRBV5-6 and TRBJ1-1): DAGVTQSPTHLIKTRGQQVTLRCSPKSGHDTVSWYQQALGQGPQFIFQYYEEEERQRGNFPDRFSGHQFPNYSSELNVNALLLGDSALYLCASSLDTGQGLPGTEAFFGQGTRLTVV.

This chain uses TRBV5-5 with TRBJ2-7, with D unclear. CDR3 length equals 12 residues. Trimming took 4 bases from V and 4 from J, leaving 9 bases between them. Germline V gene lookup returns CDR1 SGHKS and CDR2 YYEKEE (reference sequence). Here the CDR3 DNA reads TGTGCCAGCAGCCGTGACCTATACGAGCAGTACTTC. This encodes CASSRDLYEQYF.

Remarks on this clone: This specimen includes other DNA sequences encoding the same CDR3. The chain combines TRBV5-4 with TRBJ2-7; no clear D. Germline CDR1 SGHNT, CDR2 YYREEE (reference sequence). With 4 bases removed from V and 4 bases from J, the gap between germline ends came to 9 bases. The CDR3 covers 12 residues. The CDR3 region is CASSPDGYEQYF. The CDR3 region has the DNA TGTGCCAGCAGCCCTGATGGGTACGAGCAGTACTTC.

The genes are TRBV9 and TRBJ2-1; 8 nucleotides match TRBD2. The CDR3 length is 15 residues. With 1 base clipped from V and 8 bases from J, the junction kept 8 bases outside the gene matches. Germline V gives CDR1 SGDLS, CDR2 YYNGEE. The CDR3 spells CASSVTGGGADEQFF. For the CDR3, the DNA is TGTGCCAGCAGCGTAACGGGAGGGGGTGCGGATGAGCAGTTCTTC.

In DNA form, the CDR3 reads TGTGCCAGCAGTGCCTCCGGGACAGGACCGGGGAATGAGCAGTTCTTC. It yields the protein CASSASGTGPGNEQFF. The V gene is TRBV6-1, the J gene TRBJ2-1, with 8 nucleotides matching TRBD1. CDR1 is MNHNS, CDR2 SASEGT, per germline. This CDR3 contains 16 residues. V gave up 4 bases and J gave up 7 bases; unmatched junction bases: 12.

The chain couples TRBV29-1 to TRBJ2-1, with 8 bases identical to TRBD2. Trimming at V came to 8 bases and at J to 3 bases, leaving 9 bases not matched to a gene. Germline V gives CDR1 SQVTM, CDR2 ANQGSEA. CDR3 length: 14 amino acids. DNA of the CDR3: TGCAGCCTTCGGGGGGGCGCACTCTACAATGAGCAGTTCTTC. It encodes CSLRGGALYNEQFF.

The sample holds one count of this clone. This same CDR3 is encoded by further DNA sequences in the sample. In DNA form, the CDR3 reads TGTGCCAGCAGCTTGGGACAGGGGGCGCCCGGCTACACCTTC. Translated, it gives CASSLGQGAPGYTF. The chain recombines TRBV7-9 with TRBJ1-2; TRBD1 agrees at 12 bases. Germline loops: CDR1 SEHNR, CDR2 FQNEAQ (reference sequence). The CDR3 loop spans 14 amino acids. Trimming took 3 bases from V and 8 from J; bases not matched to a gene: 4.

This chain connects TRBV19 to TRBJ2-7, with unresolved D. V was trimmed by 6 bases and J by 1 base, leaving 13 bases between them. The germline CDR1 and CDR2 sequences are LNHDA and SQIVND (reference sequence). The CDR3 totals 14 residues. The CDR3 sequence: CASRSSRSSYEQYF. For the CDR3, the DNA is TGTGCCAGTAGAAGCAGTCGATCTTCCTACGAGCAGTACTTC.

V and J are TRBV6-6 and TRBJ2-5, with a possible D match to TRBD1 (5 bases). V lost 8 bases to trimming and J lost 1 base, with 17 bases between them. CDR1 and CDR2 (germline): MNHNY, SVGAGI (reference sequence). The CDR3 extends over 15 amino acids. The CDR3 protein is CASQRGSFIQETQYF. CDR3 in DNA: TGTGCCAGCCAAAGGGGCAGCTTTATCCAAGAGACCCAGTACTTC.

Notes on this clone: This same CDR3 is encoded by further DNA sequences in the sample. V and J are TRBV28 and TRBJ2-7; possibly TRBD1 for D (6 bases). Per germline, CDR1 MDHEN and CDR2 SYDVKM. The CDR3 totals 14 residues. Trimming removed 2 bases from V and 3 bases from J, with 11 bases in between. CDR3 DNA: TGTGCCAGCAGTTTAGCTGGGGGCTTCTACGAGCAGTACTTC. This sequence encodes CASSLAGGFYEQYF.

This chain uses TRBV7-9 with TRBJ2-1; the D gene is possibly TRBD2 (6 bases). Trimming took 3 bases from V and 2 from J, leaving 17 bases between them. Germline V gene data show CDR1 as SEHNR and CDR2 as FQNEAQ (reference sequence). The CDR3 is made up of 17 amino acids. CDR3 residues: CASSLRLDGDPYNEQFF. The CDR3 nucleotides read TGTGCCAGCAGCTTGAGACTAGACGGGGACCCCTACAATGAGCAGTTCTTC.

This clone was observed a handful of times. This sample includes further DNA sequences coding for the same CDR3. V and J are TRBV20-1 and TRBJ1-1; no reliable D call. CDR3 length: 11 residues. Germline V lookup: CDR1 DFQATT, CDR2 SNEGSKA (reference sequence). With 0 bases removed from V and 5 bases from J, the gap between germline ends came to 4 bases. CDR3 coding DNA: TGCAGTGCTAGAGAGGGGACTGAAGCTTTCTTT. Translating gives CSAREGTEAFF.

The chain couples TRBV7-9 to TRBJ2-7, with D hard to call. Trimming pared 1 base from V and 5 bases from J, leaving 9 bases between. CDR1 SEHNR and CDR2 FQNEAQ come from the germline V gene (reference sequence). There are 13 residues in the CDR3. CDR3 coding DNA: TGTGCCAGCAGCTTAGACCGGACGGACGAGCAGTACTTC. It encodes CASSLDRTDEQYF.

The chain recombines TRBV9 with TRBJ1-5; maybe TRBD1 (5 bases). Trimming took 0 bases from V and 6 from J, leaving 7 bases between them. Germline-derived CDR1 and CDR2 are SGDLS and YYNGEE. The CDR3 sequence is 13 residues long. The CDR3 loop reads CASSVGQSQPQHF. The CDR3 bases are TGTGCCAGCAGCGTAGGACAGAGTCAGCCCCAGCATTTT.

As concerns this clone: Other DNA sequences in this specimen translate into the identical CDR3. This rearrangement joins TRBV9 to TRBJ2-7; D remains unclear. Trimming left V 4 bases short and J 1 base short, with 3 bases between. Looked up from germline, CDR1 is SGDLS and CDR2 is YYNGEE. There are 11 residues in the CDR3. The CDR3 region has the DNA TGTGCCAGCAGCCCGTCCTACGAGCAGTACTTC. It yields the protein CASSPSYEQYF.

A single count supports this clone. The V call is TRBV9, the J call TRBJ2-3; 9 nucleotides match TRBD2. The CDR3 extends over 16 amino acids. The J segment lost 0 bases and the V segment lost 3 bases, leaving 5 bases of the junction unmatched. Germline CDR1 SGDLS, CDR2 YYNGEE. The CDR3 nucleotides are TGTGCCAGCAGCGGGAGGCGGGAGGGTAGCACAGATACGCAGTATTTT. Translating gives CASSGRREGSTDTQYF.

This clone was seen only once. The chain's CDR3 is CASSPQGLAGSEQYF. The DNA for the CDR3 is TGTGCCAGCAGCCCCCAGGGACTAGCGGGGAGCGAGCAGTACTTC. V and J are TRBV13 and TRBJ2-7; 13 bases fit TRBD2. Germline CDR1 is PRHDT and CDR2 is FYEKMQ (reference sequence). The CDR3 loop spans 15 amino acids. V trimming: 5 bases; J trimming: 6 bases; junction bases outside the gene matches: 7.

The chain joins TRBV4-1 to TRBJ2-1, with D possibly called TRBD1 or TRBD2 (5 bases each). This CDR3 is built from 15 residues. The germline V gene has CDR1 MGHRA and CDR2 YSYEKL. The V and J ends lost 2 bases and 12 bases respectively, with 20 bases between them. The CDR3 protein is CASSQTPPGRISQFF. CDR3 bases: TGCGCCAGCAGCCAAACCCCGCCGGGGCGGATATCGCAGTTCTTC.

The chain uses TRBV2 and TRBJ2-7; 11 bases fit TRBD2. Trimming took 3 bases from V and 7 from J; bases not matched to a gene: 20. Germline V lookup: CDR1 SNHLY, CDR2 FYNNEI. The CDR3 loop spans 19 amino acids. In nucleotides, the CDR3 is TGTGCCAGCAGTGATTTTGGGGGGATCACTCTAGCGGGAGGCAGGGAGCAGTACTTC. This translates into CASSDFGGITLAGGREQYF. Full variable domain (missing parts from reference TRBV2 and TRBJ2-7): EPEVTQTPSHQVTQMGQEVILRCVPISNHLYFYWYRQILGQKVEFLVSFYNNEISEKSEIFDDQFSVERPDGSNFTLKIRSTKLEDSAMYFCASSDFGGITLAGGREQYFGPGTRLTVT.

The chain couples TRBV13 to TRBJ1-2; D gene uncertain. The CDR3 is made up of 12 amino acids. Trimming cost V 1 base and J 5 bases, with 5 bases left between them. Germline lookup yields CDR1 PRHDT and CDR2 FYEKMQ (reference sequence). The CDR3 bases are TGTGCCAGCAGCTTAGCTGGGTATGGCTACACCTTC. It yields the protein CASSLAGYGYTF.

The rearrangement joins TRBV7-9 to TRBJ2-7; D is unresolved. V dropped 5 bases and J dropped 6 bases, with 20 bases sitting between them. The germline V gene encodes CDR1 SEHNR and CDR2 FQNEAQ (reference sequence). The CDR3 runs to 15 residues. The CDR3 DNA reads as TGTGCCAGCAGCCCAGGCTGGAACGTGTTTGGCGAGCAGTACTTC. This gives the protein CASSPGWNVFGEQYF.

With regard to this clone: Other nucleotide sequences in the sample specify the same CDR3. Here the CDR3 reads CASSLTGYNEQFF. The CDR3 nucleotides read TGTGCCAGCAGTCTGACAGGGTACAATGAGCAGTTCTTC. The J gene is TRBJ2-1, the V gene TRBV27, with TRBD1 matching over 7 bases. This CDR3 comprises 13 residues. CDR1 and CDR2 from the germline V gene are MNHEY and SMNVEV (reference sequence). V lost 5 bases and J lost 4; bases outside the gene matches: 2.

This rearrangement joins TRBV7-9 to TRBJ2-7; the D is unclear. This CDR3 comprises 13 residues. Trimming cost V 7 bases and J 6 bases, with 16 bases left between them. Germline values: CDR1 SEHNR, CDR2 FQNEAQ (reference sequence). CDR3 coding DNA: TGTGCCAGCACCCAAATGCCGCACTTCGAGCAGTACTTC. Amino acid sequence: CASTQMPHFEQYF.

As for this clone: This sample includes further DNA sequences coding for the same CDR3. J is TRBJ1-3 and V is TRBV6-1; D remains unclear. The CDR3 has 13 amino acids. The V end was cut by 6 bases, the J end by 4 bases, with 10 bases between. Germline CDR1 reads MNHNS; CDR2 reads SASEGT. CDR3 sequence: CASSWGSGNTIYF. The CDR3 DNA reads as TGTGCCAGCAGCTGGGGATCCGGAAACACCATATATTTT.

The CDR3 spells CASSSGRGRTDTQYF. The CDR3 DNA reads as TGTGCCAGCAGTTCGGGAAGAGGTCGCACAGATACGCAGTATTTT. The gene calls are TRBV7-3 and TRBJ2-3, with D perhaps matching TRBD2 (5 bases). V dropped 6 bases and J dropped 1 base, with 14 bases sitting between them. This CDR3 is built from 15 residues. Germline loops: CDR1 SGHTA, CDR2 FQGTGA.

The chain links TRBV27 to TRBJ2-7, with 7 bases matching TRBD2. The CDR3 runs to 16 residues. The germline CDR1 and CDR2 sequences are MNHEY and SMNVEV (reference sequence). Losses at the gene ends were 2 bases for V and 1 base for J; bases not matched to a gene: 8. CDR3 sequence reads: CASSLSGGSISYEQYF. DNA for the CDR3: TGTGCCAGCAGTTTAAGTGGCGGGAGTATTTCCTACGAGCAGTACTTC.

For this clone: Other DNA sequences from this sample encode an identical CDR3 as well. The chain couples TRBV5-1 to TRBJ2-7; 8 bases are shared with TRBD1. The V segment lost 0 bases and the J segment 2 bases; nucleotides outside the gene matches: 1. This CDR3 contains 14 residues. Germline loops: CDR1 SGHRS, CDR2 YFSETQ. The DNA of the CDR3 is TGCGCCAGCAGCTTGGTGGGACAGGCCTACGAGCAGTACTTC. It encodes CASSLVGQAYEQYF. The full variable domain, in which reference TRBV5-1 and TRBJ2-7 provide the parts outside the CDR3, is KAGVTQTPRYLIKTRGQQVTLSCSPISGHRSVSWYQQTPGQGLQFLFEYFSETQRNKGNFPGRFSGRQFSNSRSEMNVSTLELGDSALYLCASSLVGQAYEQYFGPGTRLTVT.